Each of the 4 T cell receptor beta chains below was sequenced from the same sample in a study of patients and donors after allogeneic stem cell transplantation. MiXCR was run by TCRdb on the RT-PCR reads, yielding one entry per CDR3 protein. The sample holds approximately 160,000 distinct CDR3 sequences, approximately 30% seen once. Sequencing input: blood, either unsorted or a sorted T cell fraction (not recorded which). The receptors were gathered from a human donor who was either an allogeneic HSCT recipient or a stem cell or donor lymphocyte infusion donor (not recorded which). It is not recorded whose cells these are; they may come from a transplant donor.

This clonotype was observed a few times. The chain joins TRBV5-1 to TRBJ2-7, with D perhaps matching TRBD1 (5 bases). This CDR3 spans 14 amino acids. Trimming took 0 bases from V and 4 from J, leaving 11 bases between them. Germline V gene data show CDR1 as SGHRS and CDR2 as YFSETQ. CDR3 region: CASSLEAGMYEQYF. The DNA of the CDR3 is TGCGCCAGCAGCTTGGAGGCAGGGATGTACGAGCAGTACTTC.

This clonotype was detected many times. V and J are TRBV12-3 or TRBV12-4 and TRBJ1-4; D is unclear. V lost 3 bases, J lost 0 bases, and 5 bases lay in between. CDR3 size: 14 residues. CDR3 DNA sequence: TGTGCCAGCAGTTTTACCCCAACTAATGAAAAACTGTTTTTT. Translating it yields CASSFTPTNEKLFF.

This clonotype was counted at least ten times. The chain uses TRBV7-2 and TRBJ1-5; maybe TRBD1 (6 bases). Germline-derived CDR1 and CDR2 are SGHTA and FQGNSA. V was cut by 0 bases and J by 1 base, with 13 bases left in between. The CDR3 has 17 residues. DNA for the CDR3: TGTGCCAGCAGCTTAGCATCATCGAGGGGGAGCAATCAGCCCCAGCATTTT. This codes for CASSLASSRGSNQPQHF.

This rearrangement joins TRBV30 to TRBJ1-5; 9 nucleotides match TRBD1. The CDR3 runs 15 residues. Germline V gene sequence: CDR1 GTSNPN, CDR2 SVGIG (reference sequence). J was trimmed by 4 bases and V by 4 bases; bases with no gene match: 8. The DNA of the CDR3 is TGTGCCTGGAAGAATAGGGGACAGGGTAATCAGCCCCAGCATTTT. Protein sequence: CAWKNRGQGNQPQHF.